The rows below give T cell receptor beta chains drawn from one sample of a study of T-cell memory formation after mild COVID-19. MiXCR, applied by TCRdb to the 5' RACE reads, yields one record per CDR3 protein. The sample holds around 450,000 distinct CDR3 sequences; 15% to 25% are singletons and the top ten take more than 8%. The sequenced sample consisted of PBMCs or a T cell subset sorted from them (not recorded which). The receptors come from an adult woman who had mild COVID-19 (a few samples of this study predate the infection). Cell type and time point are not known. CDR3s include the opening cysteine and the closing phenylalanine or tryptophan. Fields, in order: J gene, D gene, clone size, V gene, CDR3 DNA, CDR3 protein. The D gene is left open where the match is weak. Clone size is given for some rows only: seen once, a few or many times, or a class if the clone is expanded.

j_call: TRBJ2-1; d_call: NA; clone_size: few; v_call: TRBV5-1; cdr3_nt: TGCGCCAGCAGCCCTGGGTTAACTACCCTCTCCTACAATGAGCAGTTCTTC; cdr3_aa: CASSPGLTTLSYNEQFF
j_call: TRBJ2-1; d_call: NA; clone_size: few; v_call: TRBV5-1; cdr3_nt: TGCGCCAGCAGCCCCGAAGGGCTAGCCAATGAGCAGTTCTTC; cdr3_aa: CASSPEGLANEQFF
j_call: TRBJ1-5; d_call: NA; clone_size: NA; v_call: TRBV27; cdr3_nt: TGTGCCAGCAGTTTAGGAGAGCTCAATCAGCCCCAGCATTTT; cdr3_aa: CASSLGELNQPQHF
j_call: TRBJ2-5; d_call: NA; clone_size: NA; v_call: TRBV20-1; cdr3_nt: TGCAGTGCTAGAGCGGCCGAGACCCCCCGGCGAGAGACCCAGTACTTC; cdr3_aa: CSARAAETPRRETQYF
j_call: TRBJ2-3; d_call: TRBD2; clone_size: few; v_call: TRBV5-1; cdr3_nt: TGCGCCAGCAGCCGCGGGGGTTCTAGCACAGATACGCAGTATTTT; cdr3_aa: CASSRGGSSTDTQYF
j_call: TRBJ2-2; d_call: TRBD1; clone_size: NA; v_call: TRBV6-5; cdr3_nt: TGTGCCAGCAGTTCCCGAATGGACAGGGGTCAGAACACCGGGGAGCTGTTTTTT; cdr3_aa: CASSSRMDRGQNTGELFF
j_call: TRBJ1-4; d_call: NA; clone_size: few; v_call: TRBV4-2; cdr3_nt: TGTGCCAGCAGCCAAGTGGTCGAGAATGAAAAACTGTTTTTT; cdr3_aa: CASSQVVENEKLFF
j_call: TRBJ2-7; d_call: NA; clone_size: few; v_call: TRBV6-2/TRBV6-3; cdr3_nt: TGTGCCACCTCCATCAAGGGGCGGTCCTACGAGCAGTACTTC; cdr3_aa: CATSIKGRSYEQYF
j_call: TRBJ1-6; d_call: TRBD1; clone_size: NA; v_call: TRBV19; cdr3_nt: TGTGCCAGAGGACAGGAGGCCTCTAATTCACCCCTCCACTTT; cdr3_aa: CARGQEASNSPLHF
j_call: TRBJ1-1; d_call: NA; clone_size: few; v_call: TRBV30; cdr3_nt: TGTGCCTGGAGTGTAGGGAACACTGAAGCTTTCTTT; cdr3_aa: CAWSVGNTEAFF
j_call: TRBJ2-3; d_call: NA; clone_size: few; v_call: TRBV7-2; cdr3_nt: TGTGCCAGCAGCTTAGGTCGAAATACGCAGTATTTT; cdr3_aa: CASSLGRNTQYF
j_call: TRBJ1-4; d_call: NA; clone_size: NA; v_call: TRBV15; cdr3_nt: TGTGCCACCAGCAGAGATTATGGGGGGCGTAATGAAAAACTGTTTTTT; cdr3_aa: CATSRDYGGRNEKLFF
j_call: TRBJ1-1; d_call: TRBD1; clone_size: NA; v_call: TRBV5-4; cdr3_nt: TGTGCCAGCAGCTCCCCGGGACAGGGGCCCCAGAACACTGAAGCTTTCTTT; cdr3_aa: CASSSPGQGPQNTEAFF
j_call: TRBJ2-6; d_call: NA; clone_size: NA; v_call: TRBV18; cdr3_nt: TGTGCCAGCTCAATCCTCAGCTCTGGGGCCAACGTCCTGACTTTC; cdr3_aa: CASSILSSGANVLTF
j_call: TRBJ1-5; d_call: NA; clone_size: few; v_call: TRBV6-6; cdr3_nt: TGTGCCAGCAGTTACGGGGGATTCACCTATCAGCCCCAGCATTTT; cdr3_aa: CASSYGGFTYQPQHF
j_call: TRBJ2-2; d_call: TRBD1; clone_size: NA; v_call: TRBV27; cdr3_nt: TGTGCCAGCAGGGGACAGCACTATTCCCCTCCGAACACCGGGGAGCTGTTTTTT; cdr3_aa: CASRGQHYSPPNTGELFF
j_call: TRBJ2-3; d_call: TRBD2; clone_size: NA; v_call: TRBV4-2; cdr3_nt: TGTGCCAGCAGCCAAACGGGACTAGCGGGACCCTCGGATACGCAGTATTTT; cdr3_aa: CASSQTGLAGPSDTQYF